A selection of T cell receptor beta chains follows, all from one sample in a study of shared clonotypes between healthy human individuals. TCRdb's copy holds only in-frame clones and misses some; the assay was immunoSEQ multiplex PCR. The sample shows over 2,000,000 clones, around 95% of them seen only once. The sequencing input was naive CD8+ T cells from PBMCs. These receptors were obtained from a man aged 18 to 29 in good health. Some clones in this sample may be carry-over from other donors' samples. Each CDR3 is given with its conserved first and last residue. Fields, in order: J gene, V gene, CDR3 protein.

j_gene: TRBJ2-3; v_gene: TRBV19; CDR3aa: CASSWTKWDTQYF
j_gene: TRBJ1-4; v_gene: TRBV5-4; CDR3aa: CASSLPDGPYEKLFF
j_gene: TRBJ1-2; v_gene: TRBV27; CDR3aa: CASSLGRGREGYTF
j_gene: TRBJ2-2; v_gene: TRBV4-3; CDR3aa: CASSPPDRGDTGELFF
j_gene: TRBJ2-6; v_gene: TRBV7-9; CDR3aa: CASSSRETGANVLTF
j_gene: TRBJ1-2; v_gene: TRBV29-1; CDR3aa: CSVRTGYGYTF
j_gene: TRBJ2-7; v_gene: TRBV11-2; CDR3aa: CASSTRVGGVYEQYF
j_gene: TRBJ2-7; v_gene: TRBV6-5; CDR3aa: CASSVNSYEQYF
j_gene: TRBJ2-7; v_gene: TRBV15; CDR3aa: CATSRDWEYEQYF
j_gene: TRBJ2-3; v_gene: TRBV1; CDR3aa: CTSNQGASGRRGTDTQYF
j_gene: TRBJ2-1; v_gene: TRBV11-2; CDR3aa: CASSLSGLAGIEQFF
j_gene: TRBJ2-1; v_gene: TRBV27; CDR3aa: CASSFALSSYNEQFF